The rows below give T cell receptor beta chains drawn from one sample of a study of CD8 T cells in Susac syndrome. MiXCR, applied by TCRdb to the immunoSEQ multiplex PCR reads, yields one record per CDR3 protein. The table shows almost 450,000 distinct CDR3 sequences, with approximately 89% occurring only once. Sequencing used CD8+ T cells from PBMCs. These TCRs come from a human donor with multiple sclerosis. Both conserved end residues are part of each CDR3. Each record gives: V gene, CDR3 length, clone size, D gene, J gene, CDR3 DNA, CDR3 protein. D genes are given only for firm matches. For some rows the clone size is stated as once, few or many, or as a class when expanded; others skip it.

V: TRBV29-1; length: 16; size: .; D: .; J: TRBJ2-1; DNA: TGCAGCGTTGAGGGGTCACCGGCTCAACCTGACAATGAGCAGTTCTTC; CDR3: CSVEGSPAQPDNEQFF
V: TRBV19; length: 19; size: .; D: TRBD2; J: TRBJ2-1; DNA: TGTGCCAGTAGTATTCCCCCTTCTAGCGGGTACGGGTCCTACAATGAGCAGTTCTTC; CDR3: CASSIPPSSGYGSYNEQFF
V: TRBV6-2/TRBV6-3; length: 17; size: .; D: TRBD2; J: TRBJ2-1; DNA: TGTGCCAGCAGTTCCTCCTCTCGACTAGCCACGTACAATGAGCAGTTCTTC; CDR3: CASSSSSRLATYNEQFF
V: TRBV2; length: 15; size: .; D: .; J: TRBJ1-2; DNA: TGTGCCAGCAATTCCATAACGGACCCGGACTATGGCTACACCTTC; CDR3: CASNSITDPDYGYTF
V: TRBV6-5; length: 16; size: .; D: .; J: TRBJ2-1; DNA: TGTGCCAGCAGTTACTCCCCGGGGAACTCCTACAATGAGCAGTTCTTC; CDR3: CASSYSPGNSYNEQFF
V: TRBV14; length: 12; size: .; D: .; J: TRBJ1-2; DNA: TGTGCCAGCAGCCAAGGAGGGCCCGGCTACACCTTC; CDR3: CASSQGGPGYTF
V: TRBV12-3/TRBV12-4; length: 14; size: .; D: .; J: TRBJ2-6; DNA: TGTGCCAGCAGTACAGAATCTGGGGCCAACGTCCTGACTTTC; CDR3: CASSTESGANVLTF
V: TRBV7-6; length: 15; size: .; D: TRBD1; J: TRBJ2-2; DNA: TGTGCCAGCAGCTCAACAGGGGGCGCAGGCGGGGAGCTGTTTTTT; CDR3: CASSSTGGAGGELFF
V: TRBV12-3/TRBV12-4; length: 13; size: .; D: .; J: TRBJ1-1; DNA: TGTGCCAGCAGCCTGGGACTCCCTGCTGAAGCTTTCTTT; CDR3: CASSLGLPAEAFF
V: TRBV6-1; length: 15; size: .; D: TRBD2; J: TRBJ2-1; DNA: TGTGCCAGCAGTAGGACTAGCGGGTACCACAATGAGCAGTTCTTC; CDR3: CASSRTSGYHNEQFF
V: TRBV5-1; length: 17; size: .; D: TRBD2; J: TRBJ2-2; DNA: TGCGCCAGCAGCTTGTACCTAGCGGGGGTACGGACCGGGGAGCTGTTTTTT; CDR3: CASSLYLAGVRTGELFF
V: TRBV7-9; length: 16; size: .; D: TRBD1; J: TRBJ2-5; DNA: TGTGCCAGCAGCCCCTCACGACAGGGGGGGGAGGAGACCCAGTACTTC; CDR3: CASSPSRQGGEETQYF
V: TRBV6-2/TRBV6-3; length: 15; size: .; D: .; J: TRBJ1-2; DNA: TGTGCCAGCAGTTACACCGACCAGGTCAGCCAAGACTACACCTTC; CDR3: CASSYTDQVSQDYTF
V: TRBV27; length: 16; size: .; D: .; J: TRBJ2-7; DNA: TGTGCCAGCAGTCCACCCCTTGAGTCTTCTCCCTACGAGCAGTACTTC; CDR3: CASSPPLESSPYEQYF
V: TRBV4-1; length: 16; size: once; D: .; J: TRBJ2-1; DNA: TGCGCCAGCGCCCGAGCTAGAGAGAACCAATACAATGAGCAGTTCTTC; CDR3: CASARARENQYNEQFF
V: TRBV28; length: 14; size: .; D: .; J: TRBJ1-1; DNA: TGTGCCAGCAGTGTTAGGGAGGGGAACACTGAAGCTTTCTTT; CDR3: CASSVREGNTEAFF
V: TRBV27; length: 17; size: .; D: TRBD1; J: TRBJ2-1; DNA: TGTGCCAGCAGTTTATACACCGGGACAGGGGTTCATAATGAGCAGTTCTTC; CDR3: CASSLYTGTGVHNEQFF
V: TRBV12-3/TRBV12-4; length: 14; size: .; D: .; J: TRBJ2-7; DNA: TGTGCCAGCAGCCTAAGTGACTTGGCCTACGAGCAGTACTTC; CDR3: CASSLSDLAYEQYF
V: TRBV19; length: 12; size: .; D: TRBD2; J: TRBJ2-1; DNA: TGTGCCGCCCGAGGGCCTAGCGGGAGTGGCTTCTTC; CDR3: CAARGPSGSGFF
V: TRBV6-5; length: 15; size: .; D: TRBD1; J: TRBJ1-1; DNA: TGTGCCAGCAGTTGGGACAGGGGGCTGAACACTGAAGCTTTCTTT; CDR3: CASSWDRGLNTEAFF
V: TRBV13; length: 15; size: once; D: .; J: TRBJ2-1; DNA: TGTGCCAGCAGCTTATTTACGGGAGCGGACAATGAGCAGTTCTTC; CDR3: CASSLFTGADNEQFF
V: TRBV28; length: 15; size: .; D: .; J: TRBJ1-5; DNA: TGTGCCAGCAGTCTTGTTTTGGGGGACAATCAGCCCCAGCATTTT; CDR3: CASSLVLGDNQPQHF
V: TRBV5-4; length: 14; size: .; D: .; J: TRBJ2-2; DNA: TGTGCCAGCAGCTTGGGATATTCCACCGGGGAGCTGTTTTTT; CDR3: CASSLGYSTGELFF
V: TRBV20-1; length: 15; size: .; D: TRBD2; J: TRBJ2-7; DNA: TGCAGTGCTAGTCAGTATGCGGGGGGCTCCTACGAGCAGTACTTC; CDR3: CSASQYAGGSYEQYF
V: TRBV18; length: 14; size: .; D: .; J: TRBJ1-5; DNA: TGTGCCAGCTCTCTGGACGGATTTAATCAGCCCCAGCATTTT; CDR3: CASSLDGFNQPQHF
V: TRBV12-5; length: 15; size: .; D: TRBD1; J: TRBJ2-7; DNA: TGTGCTAGTGGTTTCTCTGGACAGGGAGTATACGAGCAGTACTTC; CDR3: CASGFSGQGVYEQYF